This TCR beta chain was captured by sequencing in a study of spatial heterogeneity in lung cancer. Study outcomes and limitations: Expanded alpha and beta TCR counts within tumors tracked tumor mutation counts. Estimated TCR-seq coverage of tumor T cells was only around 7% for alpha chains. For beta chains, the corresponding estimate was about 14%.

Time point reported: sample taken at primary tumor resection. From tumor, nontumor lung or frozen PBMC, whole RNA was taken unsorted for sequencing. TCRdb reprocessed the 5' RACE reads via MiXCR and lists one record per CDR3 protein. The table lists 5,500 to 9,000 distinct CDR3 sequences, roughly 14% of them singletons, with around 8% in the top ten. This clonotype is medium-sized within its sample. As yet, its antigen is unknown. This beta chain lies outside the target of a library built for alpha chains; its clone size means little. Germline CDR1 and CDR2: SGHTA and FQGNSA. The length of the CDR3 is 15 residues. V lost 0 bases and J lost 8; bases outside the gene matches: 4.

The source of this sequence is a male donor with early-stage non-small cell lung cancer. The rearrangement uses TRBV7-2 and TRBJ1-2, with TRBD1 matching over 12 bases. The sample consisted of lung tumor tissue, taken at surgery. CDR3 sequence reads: CASSLAGTGGRGYTF. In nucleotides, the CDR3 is TGTGCCAGCAGCTTAGCTGGGACAGGGGGCCGGGGCTACACCTTC.